This record looks at one T cell receptor (beta chain) sequence and its context. V was pared by 4 bases and J by 2 bases, with 8 bases between. CDR1 and CDR2 (germline): SEHNR, FQNEAQ (reference sequence). The CDR3 sequence is 13 residues long. The data were obtained in a study of blood T cell repertoires in COVID-19. Study-level information: Italy, Spain and the United States were the sources of the convalescent and acute COVID-19 samples.

Participants came from fewer than 25 US areas, aged about 18 to 95 years. Donors in Cohort 3 who had recovered were those with two negative PCRs, healthcare professional clearance, or resolution of their symptoms. Original processing methods: Amplification of reference gene primers was used by the study to estimate nucleated cell counts. Method: immunoSEQ multiplex PCR; TCRdb's copy keeps in-frame clones and lacks some. Clone size and the V and J calls come from that table; the DNA yielded D and trimming. The sample has 200,000 or so clones; around 92% are singletons. The specimen sequenced was PBMCs or T cells enriched from blood (not recorded which). This sequence was found in a woman under 30 who had recovered from COVID-19. The chain recombines TRBV7-9 with TRBJ1-1, with D perhaps matching TRBD1 (5 bases). The CDR3 sequence: CASSSGLNTEAFF. The CDR3 DNA sequence: TGTGCCAGCAGCTCGGGACTTAACACTGAAGCTTTCTTT.